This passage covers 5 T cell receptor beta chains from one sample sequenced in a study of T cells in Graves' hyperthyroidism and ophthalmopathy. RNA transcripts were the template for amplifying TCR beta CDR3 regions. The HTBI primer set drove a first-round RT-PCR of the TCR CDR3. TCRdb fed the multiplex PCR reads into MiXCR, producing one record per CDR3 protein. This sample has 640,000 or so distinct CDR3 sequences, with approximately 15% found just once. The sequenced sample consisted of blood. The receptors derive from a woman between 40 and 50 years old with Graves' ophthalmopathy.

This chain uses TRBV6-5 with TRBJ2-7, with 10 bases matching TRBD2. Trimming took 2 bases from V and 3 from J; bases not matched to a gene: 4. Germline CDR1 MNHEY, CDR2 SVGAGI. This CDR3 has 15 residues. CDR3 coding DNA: TGTGCCAGCAGTTACCGGACTAGCGGAAACTACGAGCAGTACTTC. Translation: CASSYRTSGNYEQYF.

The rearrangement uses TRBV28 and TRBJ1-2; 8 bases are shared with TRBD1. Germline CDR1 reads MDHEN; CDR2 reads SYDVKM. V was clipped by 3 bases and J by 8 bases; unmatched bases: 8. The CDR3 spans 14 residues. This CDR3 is CASSLGTGLVGYTF. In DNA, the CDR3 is TGTGCCAGCAGTTTGGGGACAGGCCTCGTCGGCTACACCTTC.

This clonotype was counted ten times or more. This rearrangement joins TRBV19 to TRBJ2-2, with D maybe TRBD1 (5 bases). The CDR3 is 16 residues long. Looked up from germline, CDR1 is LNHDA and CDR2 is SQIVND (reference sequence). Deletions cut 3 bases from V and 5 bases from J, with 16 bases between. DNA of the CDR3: TGTGCCAGTAGTATGCTCTCCAGGGTGGGAACCGGGGAGCTGTTTTTT. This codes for CASSMLSRVGTGELFF.

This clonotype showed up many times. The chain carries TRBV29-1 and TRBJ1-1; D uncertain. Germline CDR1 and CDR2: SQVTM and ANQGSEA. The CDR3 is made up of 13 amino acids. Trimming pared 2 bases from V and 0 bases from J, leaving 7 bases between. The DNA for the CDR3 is TGCAGCGTTGAATTTGGTTTGAACACTGAAGCTTTCTTT. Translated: CSVEFGLNTEAFF. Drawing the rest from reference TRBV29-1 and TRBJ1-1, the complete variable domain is SAVISQKPSRDICQRGTSLTIQCQVDSQVTMMFWYRQQPGQSLTLIATANQGSEATYESGFVIDKFPISRPNLTFSTLTVSNMSPEDSSIYLCSVEFGLNTEAFFGQGTRLTVV.

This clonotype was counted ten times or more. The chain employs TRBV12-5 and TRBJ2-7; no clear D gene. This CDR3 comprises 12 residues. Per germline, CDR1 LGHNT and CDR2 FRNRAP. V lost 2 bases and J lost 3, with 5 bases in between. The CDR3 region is CASGLWGYEQYF. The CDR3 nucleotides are TGTGCTAGTGGTTTGTGGGGCTACGAGCAGTACTTC.